A selection of T cell receptor beta chains follows, all from one sample in a study of T cells after yellow fever vaccination. TCRdb redid the calling of the 5' RACE reads with MiXCR, one entry per CDR3 protein. The sample has 500,000 to 650,000 distinct CDR3 sequences, about a sixth seen once. Sequenced here: PBMCs, sampled about 5 days after the first yellow fever vaccination. The origin of the receptors is a man between 18 and 35 years old who received the YFV17D yellow fever vaccine. CDR3s include the opening cysteine and the closing phenylalanine or tryptophan. D genes are given only for firm matches. Clone size appears in some rows only: once, few, many, or a class for an expanded clone.

D gene,J gene,V gene,clone size,CDR3 DNA,CDR3 protein
TRBD2,TRBJ2-3,TRBV7-9,-,TGTGCCAGCAGCTTAGCCTCTAGCGGGGGCACAGATACGCAGTATTTT,CASSLASSGGTDTQYF
TRBD2,TRBJ2-1,TRBV9,few,TGTGCCAGCAGCGTAGCCCAAGGGACTAGCGGTTACAATGAGCAGTTCTTC,CASSVAQGTSGYNEQFF
-,TRBJ2-3,TRBV27,-,TGTGCCAGCAGCCGGATGGGTTCTACAGATACGCAGTATTTT,CASSRMGSTDTQYF
-,TRBJ2-3,TRBV6-5,-,TGTGCCAGCAGTTACTCGTTCCTAGAACTAAATACGCAGTATTTT,CASSYSFLELNTQYF
TRBD2,TRBJ2-1,TRBV10-3,-,TGTGCCATCAGAGAACCGGGAGCCAGGGAGGGTGAGCAGTTCTTC,CAIREPGAREGEQFF
TRBD1,TRBJ1-1,TRBV4-1,-,TGCGCCAGCAGCCTTCGACAGGGACAGAACACTGAAGCTTTCTTT,CASSLRQGQNTEAFF
TRBD1,TRBJ1-5,TRBV20-1,-,TGCAGTGCTCCCGACAGGGCGCGCAATCAGCCCCAGCATTTT,CSAPDRARNQPQHF
TRBD2,TRBJ2-3,TRBV12-3/TRBV12-4,-,TGTGCCAGCAGGGCACTAGCGGGGGGAGGGGATACGCAGTATTTT,CASRALAGGGDTQYF
-,TRBJ2-1,TRBV13,few,TGTGCCAGCAGCCAGACAGTTTACAATGAGCAGTTCTTC,CASSQTVYNEQFF
TRBD1,TRBJ1-1,TRBV7-6,few,TGTGCCAGCAGCTCGACGACAGGGACCAACACTGAAGCTTTCTTT,CASSSTTGTNTEAFF
-,TRBJ2-2,TRBV5-6,-,TGTGCCAGCAGCGCGGGACAGCTAGCCGGGGAGCTGTTTTTT,CASSAGQLAGELFF
TRBD1,TRBJ1-5,TRBV2,-,TGTGCCAGCAGTGGACAGGGGGTAGGTCAGCCCCAGCATTTT,CASSGQGVGQPQHF
TRBD1,TRBJ1-4,TRBV3-1,few,TGTGCCAGCAGCCAAGAAGGGTCAGGGGGAGAAAAACTGTTTTTT,CASSQEGSGGEKLFF
TRBD2,TRBJ2-5,TRBV6-5,-,TGTGCCAGCAGTTACGGCGGGGGGGCCGGTGAGACCCAGTACTTC,CASSYGGGAGETQYF
TRBD2,TRBJ2-5,TRBV4-2,-,TGTGCCAGCAGCCAAGATTTAGCGGGGGTAGGAGAGACCCAGTACTTC,CASSQDLAGVGETQYF
-,TRBJ1-6,TRBV28,-,TGTGCCAGCAGCCCCGCAGGGCTGAATTCACCCCTCCACTTT,CASSPAGLNSPLHF
-,TRBJ2-5,TRBV16,-,TGTGCCAGCAGCCAAATTCGGGAAGAGACCCAGTACTTC,CASSQIREETQYF
-,TRBJ2-1,TRBV7-3,-,TGTGCCAGCAGCTTAACGCAGAGGGATGAGCAGTTCTTC,CASSLTQRDEQFF
TRBD2,TRBJ2-2,TRBV6-2/TRBV6-3,few,TGTGCCAGCTCGTGGACTAGCATCGGGGAGCTGTTTTTT,CASSWTSIGELFF
-,TRBJ1-2,TRBV9,few,TGTGCCAGCAGCGTCAGTACTCTGGGCTACACCTTC,CASSVSTLGYTF
-,TRBJ2-5,TRBV5-1,-,TGCGCCAGCAGGGGGGGGCTCTGGTCCCAAGAGACCCAGTACTTC,CASRGGLWSQETQYF
-,TRBJ2-3,TRBV20-1,-,TGCAGTGCTAGAGATTCACGGTCTGGGGGTACGCAGTATTTT,CSARDSRSGGTQYF
TRBD2,TRBJ2-3,TRBV4-3,few,TGCGCCAGCAGCCAAGTGGTAAGACTAGCGGGGACAGATACGCAGTATTTT,CASSQVVRLAGTDTQYF
-,TRBJ2-5,TRBV28,-,TGTGCCAGCAAAGCAGACGGGGCTGCGGGTTGGACCCAGTACTTC,CASKADGAAGWTQYF
-,TRBJ1-1,TRBV6-2/TRBV6-3,-,TGTGCCAGCAGCCCGGACAGTTGGGGGAACACTGAAGCTTTCTTT,CASSPDSWGNTEAFF
TRBD1,TRBJ2-2,TRBV7-2,-,TGTGCCAGCAGCTTACGACAGGGGGCATTCGGGGAGCTGTTTTTT,CASSLRQGAFGELFF
-,TRBJ2-7,TRBV12-3/TRBV12-4,few,TGTGCCAGCAGTACGCAGGGGGGCCCCTACGAGCAGTACTTC,CASSTQGGPYEQYF
TRBD1,TRBJ2-6,TRBV5-4,few,TGTGCCAGCAGCACGAGGGGACAGGGAGAGGTTGGGGCCAACGTCCTGACTTTC,CASSTRGQGEVGANVLTF
TRBD1,TRBJ2-5,TRBV2,-,TGTGCCAGCGGGACAGATCAAGAGACCCAGTACTTC,CASGTDQETQYF
TRBD1,TRBJ2-3,TRBV6-2/TRBV6-3,-,TGTGCCAGCAGTTACCTGACAGGGGTTTCCGGCCGCACAGATACGCAGTATTTT,CASSYLTGVSGRTDTQYF
-,TRBJ1-3,TRBV6-1,-,TGTGCCAGCAGGTCCGACATAGGCTCTGGAAACACCATATATTTT,CASRSDIGSGNTIYF
TRBD1,TRBJ1-1,TRBV10-2,-,TGCGCCTGTAGAAACAGGGGGACCACTGAAGCTTTCTTT,CACRNRGTTEAFF
-,TRBJ2-1,TRBV21-1,-,TGTGCCAGCACTAAGGGGCCTAGTTTCTACAATGAGCAGTTCTTC,CASTKGPSFYNEQFF
-,TRBJ2-3,TRBV12-3/TRBV12-4,few,TGTGCCAGCTCTGGGCCAGGAAAGGTCACAGATACGCAGTATTTT,CASSGPGKVTDTQYF
TRBD1,TRBJ1-1,TRBV10-2,few,TGCGCCAGCAGGGGACAGGGGGCGCGGAACACTGAAGCTTTCTTT,CASRGQGARNTEAFF
-,TRBJ2-5,TRBV10-1,-,TGCGCCAGCAGTGAATCTCTGGCAGGTTTTGGGCGAGAGACCCAGTACTTC,CASSESLAGFGRETQYF
-,TRBJ2-3,TRBV6-1,few,TGTGCCAGCAGAAAGGCCGACACAGATACGCAGTATTTT,CASRKADTDTQYF
TRBD2,TRBJ2-3,TRBV6-1,-,TGTGCCAGCAGAGGGACTAGCCCGGATACGCAGTATTTT,CASRGTSPDTQYF
-,TRBJ1-4,TRBV12-3/TRBV12-4,-,TGTGCCAGCAGTTCCAATCGAAATAATGAAAAACTGTTTTTT,CASSSNRNNEKLFF
-,TRBJ2-5,TRBV6-5,-,TGTGCCAGCAGTTTCTCCGGGTTCAGCGGAGAGACCCAGTACTTC,CASSFSGFSGETQYF
-,TRBJ2-5,TRBV5-1,-,TGCGCCAGCAGCTCCCGGGGGCCCGGAGGTTTCGGAGAGACCCAGTACTTC,CASSSRGPGGFGETQYF
-,TRBJ1-2,TRBV25-1,-,TGTGCCAGCAGTGACTCCGGACATTGGGGCGAAGGCTACACCTTC,CASSDSGHWGEGYTF
-,TRBJ1-1,TRBV27,many,TGTGCCAGCAGTTCATTTCAAAGGGGAGTGAACACTGAAGCTTTCTTT,CASSSFQRGVNTEAFF
TRBD2,TRBJ2-3,TRBV7-7,-,TGTGCTAGCAGCCCCGGACCCCGACTAGCGGGGGGGCCAAACACAGATACGCAGTATTTT,CASSPGPRLAGGPNTDTQYF
TRBD2,TRBJ2-2,TRBV4-1,few,TGCGCCAGCAGTCTTGGGACTAGCGATACCGGGGAGCTGTTTTTT,CASSLGTSDTGELFF
-,TRBJ2-7,TRBV20-1,few,TGCAGTGCCCCCGGGACGACCATTTACGAGCAGTACTTC,CSAPGTTIYEQYF
TRBD1,TRBJ2-2,TRBV5-1,few,TGCGCCAGCACCCCGGGACAGGGCGCGAACACCGGGGAGCTGTTTTTT,CASTPGQGANTGELFF
-,TRBJ1-2,TRBV27,-,TGTGCCACCTCACCGGCGGGGGCACGGTATGGCTACACCTTC,CATSPAGARYGYTF
TRBD1,TRBJ1-1,TRBV20-1,many,TGCAGTGCTAGCCAGGGGGCGATGAACACTGAAGCTTTCTTT,CSASQGAMNTEAFF
TRBD1,TRBJ2-5,TRBV2,-,TGTGCCAGCAGGAAAGGGACAGGGTACCAAGAGACCCAGTACTTC,CASRKGTGYQETQYF
TRBD1,TRBJ2-7,TRBV5-1,-,TGCGCCAGCGGGAAGGGGGCGAACCCCACTAACGAGCAGTACTTC,CASGKGANPTNEQYF
-,TRBJ2-3,TRBV12-3/TRBV12-4,many,TGTGCCAGCAGTTCGCAGGTGACAGATACGCAGTATTTT,CASSSQVTDTQYF
-,TRBJ2-2,TRBV20-1,few,TGCAGTGCTAAGGGGGGGGGCGCCGACGGGGAGCTGTTTTTT,CSAKGGGADGELFF
-,TRBJ2-5,TRBV5-5,-,TGTGCCAGCAGCTTGAGGGCAGGGCCGTCCCAGTACTTC,CASSLRAGPSQYF